This TCR beta chain stems from a study of shared clonotypes between healthy human individuals. About the study: Three plates each covered CD4 naive and memory; CD8 naive two, CD8 memory one.

The assay was immunoSEQ multiplex PCR, and TCRdb's table has in-frame clones only and misses some. The sample holds over a million clones; roughly 95% are singletons and the top ten take 1% to 1.5%. The CDR3 is 12 residues long. Deletions cut 5 bases from V and 9 bases from J, with 14 bases between. The germline gives CDR1 SEHNR, CDR2 FQNEAQ (reference sequence). This clone was picked up one time. The sequence derives from a man aged 30 to 39 in good health. This sequence joins TRBV7-9 and TRBJ2-7, with D hard to call. Sequenced material: naive CD4+ T cells sorted from blood. Regarding subset: CD45RA+ positively selected. The CDR3, as DNA: TGTGCCAGCAGCGTATCCCAGGCTGGGCAGTACTTC. Translating gives CASSVSQAGQYF.